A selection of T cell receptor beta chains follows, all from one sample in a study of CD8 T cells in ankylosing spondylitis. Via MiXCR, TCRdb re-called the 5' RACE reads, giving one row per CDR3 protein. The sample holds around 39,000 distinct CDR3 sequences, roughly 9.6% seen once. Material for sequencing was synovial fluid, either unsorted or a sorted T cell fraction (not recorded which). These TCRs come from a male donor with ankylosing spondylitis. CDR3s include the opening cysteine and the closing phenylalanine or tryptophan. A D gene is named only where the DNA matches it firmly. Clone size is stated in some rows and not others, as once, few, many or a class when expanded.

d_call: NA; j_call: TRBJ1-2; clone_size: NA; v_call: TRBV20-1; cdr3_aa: CRAETRGDGYTF; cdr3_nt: TGCCGTGCTGAGACCCGGGGGGATGGCTACACCTTC
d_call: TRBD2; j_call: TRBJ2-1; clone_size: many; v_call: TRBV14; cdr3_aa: CASSLIYGTSGNEQFF; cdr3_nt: TGTGCCAGCAGCCTTATTTACGGGACTAGCGGTAACGAGCAGTTCTTC
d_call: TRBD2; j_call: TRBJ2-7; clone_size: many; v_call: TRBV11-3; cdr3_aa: CASSRRLAETYEQYF; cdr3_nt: TGTGCCAGCAGCCGCAGACTAGCGGAGACCTACGAGCAGTACTTC
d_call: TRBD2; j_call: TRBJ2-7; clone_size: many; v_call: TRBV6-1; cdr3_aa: CASSEGLAGWYEQYF; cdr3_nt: TGTGCCAGCAGTGAAGGACTAGCGGGATGGTACGAGCAGTACTTC
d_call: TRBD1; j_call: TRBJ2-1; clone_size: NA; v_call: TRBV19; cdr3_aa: CASRETGDNEQFF; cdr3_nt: TGTGCCAGTAGGGAGACAGGGGACAATGAGCAGTTCTTC
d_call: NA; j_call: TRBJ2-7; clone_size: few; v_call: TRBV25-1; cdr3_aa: CASSGGTRAYEQYF; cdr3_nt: TGTGCCAGCAGTGGCGGGACCAGGGCCTACGAGCAGTACTTC
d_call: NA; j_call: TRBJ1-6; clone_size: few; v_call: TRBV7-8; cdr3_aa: CASSTQVLSSPLHF; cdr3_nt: TGTGCCAGCAGCACCCAGGTTCTTTCTTCACCCCTCCACTTT
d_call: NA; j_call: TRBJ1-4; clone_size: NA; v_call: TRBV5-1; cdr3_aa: CASSLGVYNEKLFF; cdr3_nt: TGCGCCAGCAGCTTAGGGGTTTATAATGAAAAACTGTTTTTT
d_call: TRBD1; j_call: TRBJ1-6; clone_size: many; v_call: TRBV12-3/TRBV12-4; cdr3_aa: CASSETGKNSPLHF; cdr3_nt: TGTGCCAGCAGTGAGACAGGGAAGAATTCACCCCTCCACTTT
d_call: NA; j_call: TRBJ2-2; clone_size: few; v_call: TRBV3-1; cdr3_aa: CASSRFGNTGELFF; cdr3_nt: TGTGCCAGCAGCAGGTTCGGGAACACCGGGGAGCTGTTTTTT
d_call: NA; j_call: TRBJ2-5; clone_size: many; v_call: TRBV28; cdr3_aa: CASSRADVQETQYF; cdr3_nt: TGTGCCAGCAGTCGGGCGGACGTACAAGAGACCCAGTACTTC
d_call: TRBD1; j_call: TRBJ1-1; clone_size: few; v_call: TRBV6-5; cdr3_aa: CASSSTGLAEAFF; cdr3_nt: TGTGCCAGCAGTTCGACAGGGCTGGCTGAAGCTTTCTTT
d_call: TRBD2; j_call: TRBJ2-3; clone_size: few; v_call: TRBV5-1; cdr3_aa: CASRREGSGADTQYF; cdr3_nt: TGCGCCAGCAGGCGGGAGGGCAGTGGAGCAGATACGCAGTATTTT
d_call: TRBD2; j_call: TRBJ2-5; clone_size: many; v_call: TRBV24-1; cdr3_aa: CATSDFRVAGVETQYF; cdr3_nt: TGTGCCACCAGTGATTTTCGGGTAGCGGGAGTGGAGACCCAGTACTTC
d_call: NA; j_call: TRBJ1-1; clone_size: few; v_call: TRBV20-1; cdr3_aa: CSASSRKEAFF; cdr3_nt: TGCAGTGCTAGTAGCAGGAAGGAAGCTTTCTTT
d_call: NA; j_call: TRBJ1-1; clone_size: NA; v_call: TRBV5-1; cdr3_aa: CASSLAGRGMNTEAFF; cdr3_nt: TGCGCCAGCAGCTTGGCGGGCAGGGGAATGAACACTGAAGCTTTCTTT
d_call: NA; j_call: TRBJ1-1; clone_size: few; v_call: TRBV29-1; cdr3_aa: CSVDAGRDTEAFF; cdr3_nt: TGCAGCGTTGACGCGGGGAGGGACACTGAAGCTTTCTTT
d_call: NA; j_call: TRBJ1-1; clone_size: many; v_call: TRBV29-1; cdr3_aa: CSVDRTLGDTEAFF; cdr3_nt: TGCAGCGTCGATAGGACGTTGGGCGACACTGAAGCTTTCTTT
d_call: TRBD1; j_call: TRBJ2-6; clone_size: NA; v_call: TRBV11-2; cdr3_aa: CASSSRTGMISWANVLTF; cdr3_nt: TGTGCCAGCAGCTCCCGGACAGGGATGATCTCCTGGGCCAACGTCCTGACTTTC
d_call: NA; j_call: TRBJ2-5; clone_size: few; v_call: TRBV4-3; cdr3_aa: CASSQDTSRETQYF; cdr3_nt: TGCGCCAGCAGCCAAGATACTAGTCGGGAGACCCAGTACTTC
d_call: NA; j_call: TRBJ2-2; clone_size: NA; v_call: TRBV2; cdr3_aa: CASRDINTGELFF; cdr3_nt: TGTGCCAGCCGGGACATCAACACCGGGGAGCTGTTTTTT
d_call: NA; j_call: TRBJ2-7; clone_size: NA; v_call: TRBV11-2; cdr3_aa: CASSLGHTEQYF; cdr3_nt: TGTGCCAGCAGCTTAGGGCATACCGAGCAGTACTTC
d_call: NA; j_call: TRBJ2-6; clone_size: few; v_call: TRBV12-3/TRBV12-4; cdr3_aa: CASSSGAGANVLTF; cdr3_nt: TGTGCCAGCAGTTCGGGGGCTGGGGCCAACGTCCTGACTTTC
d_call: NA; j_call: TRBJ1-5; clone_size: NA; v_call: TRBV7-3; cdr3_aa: CATLWGALMDQPQHF; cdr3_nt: TGTGCCACTCTGTGGGGGGCCCTTATGGATCAGCCCCAGCATTTT
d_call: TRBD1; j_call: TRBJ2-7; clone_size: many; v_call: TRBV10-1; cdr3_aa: CASNNPGQGFLQYF; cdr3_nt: TGCGCCAGTAACAACCCGGGACAGGGATTTCTGCAGTACTTC
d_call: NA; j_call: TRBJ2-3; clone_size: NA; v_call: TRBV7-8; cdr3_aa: CASSLMGAIGTDTQYF; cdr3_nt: TGTGCCAGCAGCTTAATGGGGGCCATCGGTACAGATACGCAGTATTTT
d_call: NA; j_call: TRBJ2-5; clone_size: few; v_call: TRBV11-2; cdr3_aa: CASSFQYQETQYF; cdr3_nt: TGTGCCAGCAGCTTTCAGTACCAAGAGACCCAGTACTTC
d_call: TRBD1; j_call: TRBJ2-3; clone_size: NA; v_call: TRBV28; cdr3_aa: CASSPDRGRVRVDTQYF; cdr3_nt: TGTGCCAGCAGTCCGGACAGGGGAAGGGTAAGAGTAGATACGCAGTATTTT
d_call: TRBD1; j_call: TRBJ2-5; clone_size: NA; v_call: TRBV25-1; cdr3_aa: CASSETNRGPSRETQYF; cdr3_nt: TGTGCCAGCAGTGAGACGAACAGGGGGCCCTCCAGGGAGACCCAGTACTTC
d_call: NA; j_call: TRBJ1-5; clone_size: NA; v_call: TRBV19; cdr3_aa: CASRPGGWASNQPQHF; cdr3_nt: TGTGCCAGTAGACCGGGTGGCTGGGCTAGCAATCAGCCCCAGCATTTT
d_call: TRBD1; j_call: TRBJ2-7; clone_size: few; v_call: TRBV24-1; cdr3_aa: CATSDLGPGGRGRYEQYF; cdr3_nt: TGTGCCACCAGTGATTTGGGCCCCGGGGGCAGGGGGCGGTACGAGCAGTACTTC
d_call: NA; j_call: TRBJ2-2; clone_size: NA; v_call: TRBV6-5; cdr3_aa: CASSYSTVPGEGLFF; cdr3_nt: TGTGCCAGCAGTTACTCGACGGTACCCGGCGAAGGGCTGTTTTTT
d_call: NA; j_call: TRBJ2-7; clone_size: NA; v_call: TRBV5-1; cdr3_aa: CASSFRDRIHEQYF; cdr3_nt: TGCGCCAGCAGCTTTCGCGACAGGATACACGAGCAGTACTTC
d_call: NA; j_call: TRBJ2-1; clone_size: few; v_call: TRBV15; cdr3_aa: CATSTGSDPNERFF; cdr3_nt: TGTGCCACCAGCACGGGAAGCGACCCCAATGAGCGGTTCTTC
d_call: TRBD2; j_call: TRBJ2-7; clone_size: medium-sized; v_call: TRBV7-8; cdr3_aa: CASSPSSGGYEQYF; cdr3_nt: TGTGCCAGCAGCCCCTCCTCGGGGGGGTACGAGCAGTACTTC
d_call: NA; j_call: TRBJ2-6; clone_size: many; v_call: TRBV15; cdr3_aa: CATSRVRDGANVLTF; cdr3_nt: TGTGCCACCAGCAGAGTCCGGGACGGGGCCAACGTCCTGACTTTC
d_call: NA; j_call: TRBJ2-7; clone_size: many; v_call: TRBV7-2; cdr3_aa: CASSLNPGAKYEQYF; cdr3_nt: TGTGCCAGCAGCTTAAATCCGGGGGCGAAGTACGAGCAGTACTTC
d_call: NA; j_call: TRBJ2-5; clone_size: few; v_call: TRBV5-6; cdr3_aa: CASSPDRQETQYF; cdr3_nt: TGTGCCAGCAGTCCTGACAGGCAAGAGACCCAGTACTTC
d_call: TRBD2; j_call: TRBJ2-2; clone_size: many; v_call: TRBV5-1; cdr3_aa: CASSPAGRTGELFF; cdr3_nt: TGCGCCAGCAGCCCAGCGGGACGCACCGGGGAGCTGTTTTTT
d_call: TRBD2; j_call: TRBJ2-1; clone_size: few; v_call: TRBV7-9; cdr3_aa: CASSASGRITEQFF; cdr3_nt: TGTGCCAGCAGCGCCAGCGGGAGAATCACTGAGCAGTTCTTC
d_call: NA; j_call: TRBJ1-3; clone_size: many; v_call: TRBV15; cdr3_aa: CATGAGSSGNTIYF; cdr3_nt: TGTGCCACGGGGGCCGGGAGCTCTGGAAACACCATATATTTT
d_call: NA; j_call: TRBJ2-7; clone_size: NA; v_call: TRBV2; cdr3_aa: CASASGTRTYEQYF; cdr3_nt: TGTGCCAGCGCGTCCGGGACAAGGACCTACGAGCAGTACTTC
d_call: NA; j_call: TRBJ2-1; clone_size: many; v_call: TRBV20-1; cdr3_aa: CSARDRTVEQFF; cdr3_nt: TGCAGTGCTAGAGACCGGACTGTTGAGCAGTTCTTC
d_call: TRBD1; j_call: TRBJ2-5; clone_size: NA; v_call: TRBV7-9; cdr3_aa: CASSAQGVSRETQYF; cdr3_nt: TGTGCCAGCAGCGCACAGGGGGTGTCCCGAGAGACCCAGTACTTC
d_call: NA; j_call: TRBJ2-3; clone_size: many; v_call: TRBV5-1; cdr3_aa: CASSLDTDTQYF; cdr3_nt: TGCGCCAGCAGCTTGGACACAGATACGCAGTATTTT
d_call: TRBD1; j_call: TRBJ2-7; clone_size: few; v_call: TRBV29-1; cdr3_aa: CSVDSGTGGPYEQYF; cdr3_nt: TGCAGCGTTGACTCCGGGACAGGTGGTCCCTACGAGCAGTACTTC
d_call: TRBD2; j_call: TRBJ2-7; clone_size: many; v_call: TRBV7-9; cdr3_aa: CASSAREGGGYEQYF; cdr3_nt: TGTGCCAGCAGCGCCCGGGAGGGAGGGGGCTACGAGCAGTACTTC
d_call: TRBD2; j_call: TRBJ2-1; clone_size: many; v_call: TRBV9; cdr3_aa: CASSVEAGANNEQFF; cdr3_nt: TGTGCCAGCAGCGTAGAAGCGGGAGCGAACAATGAGCAGTTCTTC
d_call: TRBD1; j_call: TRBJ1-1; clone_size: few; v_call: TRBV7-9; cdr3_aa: CASSPSTGISTEAFF; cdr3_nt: TGTGCCAGCAGCCCTTCGACAGGGATAAGCACTGAAGCTTTCTTT
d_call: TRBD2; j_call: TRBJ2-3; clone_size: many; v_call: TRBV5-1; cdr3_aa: CASSLVETGGLTDTQYF; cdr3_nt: TGCGCCAGCAGCTTGGTAGAGACGGGAGGTCTGACAGATACGCAGTATTTT
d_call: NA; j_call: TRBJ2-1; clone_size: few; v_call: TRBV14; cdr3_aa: CASSRSRGSYNEQFF; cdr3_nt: TGTGCCAGCAGCCGCTCAAGGGGTTCCTACAATGAGCAGTTCTTC
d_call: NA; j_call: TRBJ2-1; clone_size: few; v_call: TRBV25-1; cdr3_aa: CASRGQEFISSYNEQFF; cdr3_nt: TGTGCCAGCCGGGGACAAGAATTCATTAGCTCCTACAATGAGCAGTTCTTC
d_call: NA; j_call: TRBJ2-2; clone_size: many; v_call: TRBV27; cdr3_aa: CASSLSGVNTGELFF; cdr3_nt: TGTGCCAGCAGTTTATCAGGGGTGAACACCGGGGAGCTGTTTTTT
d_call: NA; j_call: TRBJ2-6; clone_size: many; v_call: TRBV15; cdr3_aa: CATSKGGPSGANVLTF; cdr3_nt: TGTGCCACCAGCAAGGGGGGTCCCTCTGGGGCCAACGTCCTGACTTTC